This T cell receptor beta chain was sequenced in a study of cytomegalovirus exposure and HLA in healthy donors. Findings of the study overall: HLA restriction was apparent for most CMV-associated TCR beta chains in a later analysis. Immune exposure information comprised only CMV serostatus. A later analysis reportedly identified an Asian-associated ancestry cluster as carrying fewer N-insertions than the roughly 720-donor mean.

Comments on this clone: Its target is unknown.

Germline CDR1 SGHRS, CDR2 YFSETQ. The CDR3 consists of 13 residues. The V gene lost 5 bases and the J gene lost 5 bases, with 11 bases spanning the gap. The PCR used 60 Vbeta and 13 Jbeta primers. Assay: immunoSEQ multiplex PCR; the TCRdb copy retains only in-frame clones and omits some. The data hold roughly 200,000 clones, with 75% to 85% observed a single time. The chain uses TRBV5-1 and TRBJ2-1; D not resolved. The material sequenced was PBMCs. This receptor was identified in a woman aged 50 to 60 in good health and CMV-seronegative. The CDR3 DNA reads TGCGCCAGCAGTCATGGGCCTCACAATGAGCAGTTCTTC. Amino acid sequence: CASSHGPHNEQFF.